The T cell receptor (beta chain) under discussion was sequenced for a study of blood T cell repertoires in COVID-19. Participants' own reports of clinical history determined their cohort assignment. Within the 2 weeks before study entry, each person in the exposed group met a COVID-19 case. Trimming removed 5 bases from V and 4 bases from J, with 27 bases in between. Germline-derived CDR1 and CDR2 are LNHDA and SQIVND (reference sequence). The CDR3 totals 19 residues. The data were produced by immunoSEQ multiplex PCR, yet TCRdb's version contains in-frame clones alone and is incomplete. The data contain 200,000 to 250,000 clones, 83% of them singletons.

Sequenced input: PBMCs or T cells enriched from blood (not recorded which). The gene calls are TRBV19 and TRBJ2-4, with D perhaps TRBD2 (5 bases). This receptor was identified in a woman in her fifties or sixties who had been exposed to COVID-19. The CDR3 DNA is TGTGCCAGTAGTTTTTCTATAACCCATTTCCACGAGGGAAAAAACATTCAGTACTTC. Protein product: CASSFSITHFHEGKNIQYF.